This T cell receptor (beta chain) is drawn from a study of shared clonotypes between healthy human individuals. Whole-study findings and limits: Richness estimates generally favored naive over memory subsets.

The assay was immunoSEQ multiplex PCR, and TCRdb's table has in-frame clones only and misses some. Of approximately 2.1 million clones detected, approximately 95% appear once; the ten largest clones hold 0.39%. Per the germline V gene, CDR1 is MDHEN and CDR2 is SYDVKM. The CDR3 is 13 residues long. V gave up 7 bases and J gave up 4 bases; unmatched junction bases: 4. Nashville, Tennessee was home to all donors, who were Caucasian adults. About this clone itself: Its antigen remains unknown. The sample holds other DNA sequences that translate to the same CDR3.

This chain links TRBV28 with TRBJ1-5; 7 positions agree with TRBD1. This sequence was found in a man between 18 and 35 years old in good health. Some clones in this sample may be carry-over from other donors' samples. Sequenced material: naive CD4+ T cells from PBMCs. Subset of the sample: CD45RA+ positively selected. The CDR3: CASTWDRNQPQHF. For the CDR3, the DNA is TGTGCCAGCACTTGGGACAGAAATCAGCCCCAGCATTTT.